These 3 T cell receptor beta chains share one sample of origin, sequenced in a study of shared clonotypes between healthy human individuals. Clones were sequenced by immunoSEQ multiplex PCR, and TCRdb holds only the in-frame ones, with some missing. The sample carries under 2.5 million clones, around 93% recorded once. The source material was naive CD4+ T cells from PBMCs. Subset denoted: CD45RA+ positively selected. The receptor source for this set is a man younger than 35 in good health. Some clones in this sample may be carry-over from other donors' samples.

The V call is TRBV11-2, the J call TRBJ2-7; 9 bases are a match to TRBD1. In germline, CDR1 is SGHAT, CDR2 FQNNGV. Trimming took 3 bases from V and 0 from J; bases not matched to a gene: 3. CDR3 size: 15 residues. As DNA, the CDR3 is TGTGCCAGCAGCTTCTCGGGACAGGGCTCCTACGAGCAGTACTTC. Translating gives CASSFSGQGSYEQYF.

The chain has TRBV4-3 and TRBJ2-1; TRBD2 agrees at 12 bases. This CDR3 contains 16 residues. V gave up 5 bases and J gave up 8 bases; unmatched junction bases: 10. Germline loops: CDR1 LGHNA, CDR2 YSLEER. CDR3 sequence (DNA): TGCGCCAGCAGCACCCGCCTAGCGGGAGGGTCAGATGAGCAGTTCTTC. This gives the protein CASSTRLAGGSDEQFF.

The CDR3 DNA reads TGTGCCAGCAGGGTCGCGGGACAGGCGTTCTCTGGGGCCAACGTCCTGACTTTC. Protein product: CASRVAGQAFSGANVLTF. The rearrangement links TRBV5-6 to TRBJ2-6; 8 bases match TRBD1. This CDR3 region has 18 residues. CDR1 SGHDT and CDR2 YYEEEE come from the germline V gene. V lost 5 bases and J lost 0; bases outside the gene matches: 10.